These 21 T cell receptor beta chains were all obtained from the same sample, sequenced in a study of sequential checkpoint blockade in melanoma. The treatment: randomized to nivolumab then ipilimumab (arm A) or the reverse (arm B). Sequencing was performed with immunoSEQ multiplex PCR; in TCRdb, only in-frame clones are kept and a portion is missing. The sample gives several thousand clones, 20% to 25% of which show up once; 9% is in the top ten. This specimen was tumor tissue (inferred from file names), taken from a patient given nivolumab and ipilimumab in sequence. These receptors all stem from a human donor with melanoma.

This chain connects TRBV5-1 to TRBJ1-1; D ambiguous. Trimming cost V 4 bases and J 1 base, with 11 bases left between them. This CDR3 is built from 14 residues. CDR1 SGHRS and CDR2 YFSETQ come from the germline V gene. DNA of the CDR3: TGCGCCAGCAGCAGGGATGGAAGGAACACTGAAGCTTTCTTT. This codes for CASSRDGRNTEAFF.

In this sample, this clone turned up a few times. This chain joins TRBV1 and TRBJ2-1; whether TRBD2, the table's D call, matches the DNA was not checked. TRBV1 is shown as a pseudogene. The CDR3 loop spans 14 amino acids. Here the CDR3 DNA reads TGCGCCAGCAGCCGAACCGGGACTAGGGATGAGCAGTTCTTC. Translation: CASSRTGTRDEQFF.

This clone has just a few counts. Compared with germline, one end of the junction differs, possibly owing to a read error. This chain joins TRBV7-6 and TRBJ2-1; 12 nucleotides agree with TRBD2. Germline-derived CDR1 and CDR2 are SGHVS and FNYEAQ. CDR3 length: 15 residues. CDR3 residues: CASSPEGLAGNEQFF. The CDR3, as DNA: TGTGCTAGCAGCCCCGAGGGACTAGCGGGCAATGAACAGTTCTTC.

This clone was recorded at least ten times. This chain connects TRBV6-8 to TRBJ1-5, with D perhaps matching TRBD1 (5 bases). Between the trimmed V and J ends, which lost 7 bases and 6 bases, there was a span of 13 bases. The CDR3 spans 13 residues. Germline V gene sequence: CDR1 MNHGY, CDR2 SAAAGT. CDR3: CASKLQGGQPQHF. The CDR3 DNA sequence: TGTGCCAGCAAACTGCAGGGTGGTCAGCCCCAGCATTTT.

The chain joins TRBV14 to TRBJ1-3, with D unclear. Germline loops: CDR1 SGHDN, CDR2 FVKESK. V was trimmed by 4 bases and J by 4 bases, leaving 5 bases between them. The CDR3 sequence is 12 residues long. CDR3 coding DNA: TGTGCCAGCAGCCCCCCCGGAAACACCATATATTTT. As protein: CASSPPGNTIYF.

The rearrangement joins TRBV5-1 to TRBJ2-4; 10 bases align to TRBD1. Germline assignment: CDR1 SGHRS and CDR2 YFSETQ. The V gene end was trimmed by 0 bases and the J gene end by 0 bases; junction bases not matched to a gene: 12. The CDR3 runs to 20 residues. The CDR3 spells CASSLGRIGTGALAKNIQYF. In DNA form, the CDR3 reads TGCGCCAGCAGCTTGGGACGAATTGGGACAGGGGCACTAGCCAAAAACATTCAGTACTTC.

The chain couples TRBV18 to TRBJ1-4; D is possibly TRBD1 (5 bases). The CDR3 has 14 amino acids. The germline V gene encodes CDR1 KGHSH and CDR2 LQKENI. The V and J ends lost 5 bases and 10 bases respectively, with 17 bases between them. CDR3 loop: CASSLTEGYGKLFF. The CDR3 DNA follows: TGTGCCAGCTCATTGACCGAGGGGTATGGAAAACTGTTTTTT.

V is TRBV6-8 and J is TRBJ2-3; D gene uncertain. The CDR3 runs to 14 residues. Trimming removed 3 bases at V and 2 bases at J, with 9 bases between. From germline, CDR1 is MNHGY and CDR2 SAAAGT. The CDR3 DNA reads as TGTGCCAGCAGTTATTCACGATCCACAGATACGCAGTATTTT. This codes for CASSYSRSTDTQYF.

The chain recombines TRBV19 with TRBJ2-1, with 8 nucleotides matching TRBD2. Germline V gene data show CDR1 as LNHDA and CDR2 as SQIVND (reference sequence). The J segment lost 0 bases and the V segment lost 9 bases, leaving 4 bases of the junction unmatched. The CDR3 extends over 14 amino acids. As DNA, the CDR3 is TGTGCCAGCGGGGGGGCCAGCTCCTACAATGAGCAGTTCTTC. Protein: CASGGASSYNEQFF.

For the CDR3, the DNA is TGTGCCAGTAGTACGGCAGGGGGCGAGTACGAGCAGTACTTC. The encoded protein is CASSTAGGEYEQYF. The V call is TRBV19, the J call TRBJ2-7, with 8 nucleotides matching TRBD1. CDR3 size: 14 residues. V lost 4 bases, J lost 4 bases, and 6 bases stayed unmatched. The germline V gene has CDR1 LNHDA and CDR2 SQIVND (reference sequence). The complete variable domain, with remaining parts taken from reference TRBV19 and TRBJ2-7, reads DGGITQSPKYLFRKEGQNVTLSCEQNLNHDAMYWYRQDPGQGLRLIYYSQIVNDFQKGDIAEGYSVSREKKESFPLTVTSAQKNPTAFYLCASSTAGGEYEQYFGPGTRLTVT.

The chain links TRBV19 to TRBJ2-2; D remains unclear. In germline, CDR1 is LNHDA, CDR2 SQIVND (reference sequence). The CDR3 has 17 residues. V was clipped by 9 bases and J by 4 bases, with 24 bases between them. In nucleotides, the CDR3 is TGTGCCAGCAAAGACCCCTCCCATACCCTTCTCACCGGGGAGCTGTTTTTT. Its protein product is CASKDPSHTLLTGELFF.

This clone was recorded many times. This sequence joins TRBV6-8 and TRBJ2-3, with D perhaps matching TRBD2 (5 bases). The V gene lost 2 bases and the J gene lost 8 bases, with 11 bases spanning the gap. Germline-derived CDR1 and CDR2 are MNHGY and SAAAGT. CDR3 length: 13 residues. CDR3 region: CASSYSRTRTQYF. The CDR3 bases are TGTGCCAGCAGTTACAGTCGGACTCGTACGCAGTATTTT.

This chain joins TRBV6-8 and TRBJ2-1; 8 bases map to TRBD2. The V and J ends lost 2 bases and 7 bases, in that order; junction bases with no gene match: 4. Germline lookup yields CDR1 MNHGY and CDR2 SAAAGT. The CDR3 sequence is 14 residues long. CDR3 amino acids: CASSYLASGNEQFF. CDR3 coding DNA: TGTGCCAGCAGTTACCTGGCTAGCGGGAATGAGCAGTTCTTC.

In its sample, this clone is medium-sized. The gene calls are TRBV11-3 and TRBJ2-7, with D perhaps matching TRBD1 (6 bases). CDR3 length: 15 residues. With 5 bases removed from V and 3 bases from J, the gap between germline ends came to 17 bases. Germline V gene data show CDR1 as SGHNT and CDR2 as YENEEA. CDR3 sequence: CASSHTTGLGYEQYF. CDR3 bases: TGTGCCAGCAGCCATACTACAGGGCTTGGCTACGAGCAGTACTTC. Drawing the rest from reference TRBV11-3 and TRBJ2-7, the complete variable domain is EAGVVQSPRYKIIEKKQPVAFWCNPISGHNTLYWYLQNLGQGPELLIRYENEEAVDDSQLPKDRFSAERLKGVDSTLKIQPAELGDSAVYLCASSHTTGLGYEQYFGPGTRLTVT.

The chain is built from TRBV29-1 and TRBJ2-6; no firm D call. The V end lost 3 bases, the J end lost 4 bases, and 4 bases lay between the germline ends. From germline, CDR1 is SQVTM and CDR2 ANQGSEA. This CDR3 is built from 12 residues. CDR3 nucleotide sequence: TGCAGCGTTGAGGTCGGGGCCAACGTCCTGACTTTC. It translates to CSVEVGANVLTF.

This clone appeared a few times. The rearrangement uses TRBV18 and TRBJ1-1; D remains ambiguous. The V gene's germline CDR1 is KGHSH and CDR2 LQKENI. This CDR3 contains 16 residues. V was clipped by 3 bases and J by 0 bases, with 14 bases between them. CDR3: CASSPGIVIMNTEAFF. Here the CDR3 DNA reads TGTGCCAGCTCACCGGGGATTGTTATCATGAACACTGAAGCTTTCTTT.

This clone has a handful of counts. The chain links TRBV9 to TRBJ1-2; 8 bases map to TRBD1. This CDR3 contains 16 residues. Trimming took 0 bases from V and 7 from J; bases not matched to a gene: 11. Per germline, CDR1 SGDLS and CDR2 YYNGEE. The CDR3 region is CASSVEITGTGGGYTF. In DNA, the CDR3 is TGTGCCAGCAGCGTAGAAATTACCGGGACAGGTGGTGGCTACACCTTC. Drawing the rest from reference TRBV9 and TRBJ1-2, the complete variable domain is DSGVTQTPKHLITATGQRVTLRCSPRSGDLSVYWYQQSLDQGLQFLIQYYNGEERAKGNILERFSAQQFPDLHSELNLSSLELGDSALYFCASSVEITGTGGGYTFGSGTRLTVV.

This clone was recorded at least ten times. This chain links TRBV11-3 with TRBJ2-3; D may be TRBD1 (6 bases). CDR3 length: 16 residues. Trimming left V 3 bases short and J 6 bases short, with 19 bases between. Per the germline V gene, CDR1 is SGHNT and CDR2 is YENEEA. CDR3: CASSFQGSRRGDTQYF. In nucleotides, the CDR3 is TGTGCCAGCAGCTTTCAGGGGTCAAGAAGAGGGGATACGCAGTATTTT. The complete variable domain, with remaining parts taken from reference TRBV11-3 and TRBJ2-3, reads EAGVVQSPRYKIIEKKQPVAFWCNPISGHNTLYWYLQNLGQGPELLIRYENEEAVDDSQLPKDRFSAERLKGVDSTLKIQPAELGDSAVYLCASSFQGSRRGDTQYFGPGTRLTVL.

This clone came up a few times. The DNA of the CDR3 is TGTGCCAGCAGCGGTTATGGGGATGGGGCCAACGTCCTGACTTTC. Translated: CASSGYGDGANVLTF. The chain combines TRBV9 with TRBJ2-6; D is unresolved. The V and J ends lost 3 bases and 3 bases respectively, with 10 bases between them. CDR1 SGDLS and CDR2 YYNGEE come from the germline V gene. The CDR3 is 15 amino acids.

In this sample, this clone turned up a few times. The rearrangement uses TRBV4-1 and TRBJ1-2; tentatively, D is TRBD1 (6 bases). V lost 1 base, J lost 6 bases, and 15 bases lay in between. This CDR3 has 15 amino acids. CDR1 and CDR2 from the germline V gene are MGHRA and YSYEKL. CDR3 coding DNA: TGCGCCAGCAGCCAAGTGGAGGGGGGCTGGGATGGCTACACCTTC. It encodes CASSQVEGGWDGYTF.

In its sample, this clone was seen a few times. The CDR3 region has the DNA TGTGCCAGCAGCGACTTATGGCCGGGGGCCAACGTCCTGACTTTC. It translates to CASSDLWPGANVLTF. This chain joins TRBV11-3 and TRBJ2-6; no firm D call. The V and J ends lost 5 bases and 4 bases respectively, with 12 bases between them. Germline loops: CDR1 SGHNT, CDR2 YENEEA. The CDR3 runs 15 residues.